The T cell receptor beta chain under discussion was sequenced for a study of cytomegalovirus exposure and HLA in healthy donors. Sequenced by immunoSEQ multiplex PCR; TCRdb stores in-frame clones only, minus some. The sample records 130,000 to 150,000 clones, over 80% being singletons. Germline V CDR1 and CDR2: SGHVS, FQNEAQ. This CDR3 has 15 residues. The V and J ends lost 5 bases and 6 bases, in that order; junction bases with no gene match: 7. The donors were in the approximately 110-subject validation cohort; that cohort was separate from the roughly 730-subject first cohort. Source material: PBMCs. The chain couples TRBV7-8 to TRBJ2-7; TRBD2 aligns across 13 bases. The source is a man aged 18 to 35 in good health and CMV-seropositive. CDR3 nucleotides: TGTGCCAGCAGCCGGGGACTAGCGGGGTTCTCCGAGCAGTACTTC. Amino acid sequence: CASSRGLAGFSEQYF. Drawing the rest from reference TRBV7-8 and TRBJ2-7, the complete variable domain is GAGVSQSPRYKVAKRGQDVALRCDPISGHVSLFWYQQALGQGPEFLTYFQNEAQLDKSGLPSDRFFAERPEGSVSTLKIQRTQQEDSAVYLCASSRGLAGFSEQYFGPGTRLTVT.